This T cell receptor beta chain was identified during a study of blood T cell repertoires in COVID-19. V was cut by 1 base and J by 5 bases, with 17 bases left in between. Germline V gives CDR1 KGHSH, CDR2 LQKENI. This CDR3 is 16 amino acids long. In the authors' methods: Nucleated cell counts were estimated from reference gene primer amplification. Clones were read by immunoSEQ multiplex PCR, and TCRdb kept only the in-frame ones, dropping some. V, J and clone size derive from that table, while D and trimming were established from the DNA sequence. Of some 300,000 clones listed, roughly 89% are singletons.

The source is a woman aged 30 to 39 who had recovered from COVID-19. The sample consisted of PBMCs or T cells enriched from blood (not recorded which). The chain has TRBV18 and TRBJ1-2, with D perhaps TRBD1 (5 bases). CDR3 amino acids: CASSPRGGTGGYGYTF. The CDR3 DNA is TGTGCCAGCTCACCACGCGGAGGGACCGGCGGGTATGGCTACACCTTC.